This entry lists 5 T cell receptor beta chains sequenced from one sample in a study of blood T cell repertoires in COVID-19. Libraries were prepared by immunoSEQ multiplex PCR; TCRdb keeps only in-frame clonotypes and omits some of them. Among 150,000 to 200,000 clones listed, approximately 84% were seen once. The source material was peripheral blood. These receptors came from a human donor with acute or convalescent COVID-19. The donor label of this sample is uncertain.

This rearrangement joins TRBV2 to TRBJ1-1, with D uncertain. CDR1 and CDR2 from the germline V gene are SNHLY and FYNNEI. Deletions cut 8 bases from V and 5 bases from J, with 6 bases between. The CDR3 extends over 10 amino acids. The CDR3 bases are TGTGCCAGCCTAAGAACTGAAGCTTTCTTT. Protein sequence: CASLRTEAFF.

The V and J genes are TRBV5-1 and TRBJ2-1; D is uncertain. The ends were cut back, 1 base at V and 3 bases at J, with 8 bases in the middle. This CDR3 has 14 amino acids. Germline loops: CDR1 SGHRS, CDR2 YFSETQ. CDR3 nucleotide sequence: TGCGCCAGCAGCTTGCAACAGAACTACAATGAGCAGTTCTTC. Its translation: CASSLQQNYNEQFF.

This rearrangement joins TRBV30 to TRBJ1-1; 8 bases align to TRBD1. This CDR3 has 14 residues. Germline CDR1 and CDR2: GTSNPN and SVGIG (reference sequence). J was trimmed by 0 bases and V by 8 bases; bases with no gene match: 8. The CDR3, as DNA: TGTGCCGGTAGGGACAGGTCTCTGAACACTGAAGCTTTCTTT. The encoded protein is CAGRDRSLNTEAFF.

The chain carries TRBV9 and TRBJ2-7, with 11 bases aligning to TRBD2. CDR3 length: 15 amino acids. V gave up 3 bases and J gave up 3 bases; unmatched junction bases: 5. Germline values: CDR1 SGDLS, CDR2 YYNGEE. The CDR3 protein is CASSDSLAGGYEQYF. CDR3 DNA sequence: TGTGCCAGCAGCGACTCTCTAGCGGGGGGCTACGAGCAGTACTTC.

The chain employs TRBV15 and TRBJ2-3, with 8 bases lining up with TRBD1. This CDR3 region has 14 residues. Germline V gene lookup returns CDR1 LNHNV and CDR2 YYDKDF (reference sequence). J was trimmed by 11 bases and V by 0 bases; bases with no gene match: 7. The CDR3 coding sequence is TGTGCCACCAGCAGAGACCAGGGGGCGCGGGGGCAGTATTTT. This gives the protein CATSRDQGARGQYF.